The next 29 T cell receptor beta chains were all read from a single sample in a study of CD8 T cells in ankylosing spondylitis. MiXCR was run by TCRdb on the 5' RACE reads, yielding one entry per CDR3 protein. Found here are approximately 16,000 distinct CDR3 sequences, approximately 7.6% of them singletons; the top ten hold approximately 38%. Sequencing was performed on blood. All receptors come from a male donor with ankylosing spondylitis or in good health (not recorded which).

This clonotype was seen a handful of times. This sequence joins TRBV21-1 and TRBJ1-4. TRBV21-1 is given as a pseudogene. CDR3 size: 13 residues. CDR3 residues: CASSRYQNEKLFF. The CDR3 DNA sequence: TGTGCCAGCAGCAGGTACCAGAATGAAAAACTGTTTTTT.

The J gene is TRBJ2-5, the V gene TRBV28; the match to TRBD1 covers 8 bases. Germline V gene lookup returns CDR1 MDHEN and CDR2 SYDVKM. Trimming removed 9 bases from V and 2 bases from J; junction bases left unmatched: 5. The CDR3 loop spans 13 amino acids. The CDR3 reads CASTQGGQETQYF. CDR3 nucleotides: TGTGCCAGTACACAGGGGGGTCAAGAGACCCAGTACTTC. The variable domain in full, with the rest retrieved from reference TRBV28 and TRBJ2-5, is DVKVTQSSRYLVKRTGEKVFLECVQDMDHENMFWYRQDPGLGLRLIYFSYDVKMKEKGDIPEGYSVSREKKERFSLILESASTNQTSMYLCASTQGGQETQYFGPGTRLLVL.

This clonotype was seen a handful of times. The chain is built from TRBV6-2 or TRBV6-3 and TRBJ1-1; the D is unclear. The CDR3 covers 13 residues. Germline V CDR1 and CDR2: MNHEY, SVGEGT. Deletions cut 7 bases from V and 3 bases from J, with 12 bases between. The CDR3 DNA follows: TGTGCCAGCACTCTGGGGAGTTACACTGAAGCTTTCTTT. Translated, it gives CASTLGSYTEAFF.

This chain joins TRBV20-1 and TRBJ2-3; 12 nucleotides match TRBD2. This CDR3 has 17 residues. Trimming at V came to 6 bases and at J to 0 bases, leaving 10 bases not matched to a gene. Looked up from germline, CDR1 is DFQATT and CDR2 is SNEGSKA (reference sequence). The chain's CDR3 is CSAETSGGYNSTDTQYF. The CDR3 bases are TGCAGTGCAGAAACTAGCGGGGGGTATAATAGCACAGATACGCAGTATTTT.

This clonotype was counted ten times or more. The J gene is TRBJ2-3, the V gene TRBV20-1; 7 bases agree with TRBD1. Germline values: CDR1 DFQATT, CDR2 SNEGSKA (reference sequence). The ends lost 2 bases at V and 1 base at J; junction bases unmatched: 6. CDR3 length equals 15 residues. This CDR3 reads CSARRFTGGTDTQYF. The CDR3 nucleotides read TGCAGTGCTAGAAGATTCACAGGGGGCACAGATACGCAGTATTTT.

The chain couples TRBV7-7 to TRBJ2-1; unclear D gene. Germline lookup yields CDR1 SSHAT and CDR2 FNYEAQ (reference sequence). Trimming took 0 bases from V and 5 from J, leaving 5 bases between them. The CDR3 is 13 residues long. The CDR3 reads CASSLALDNEQFF. The CDR3 region has the DNA TGTGCCAGCAGCTTAGCCCTCGACAATGAGCAGTTCTTC.

This clonotype showed up many times. This chain links TRBV12-3 or TRBV12-4 with TRBJ2-2, with 8 bases matching TRBD1. V shed 2 bases and J 6 bases; nucleotides not matched to a gene: 5. The CDR3 is made up of 15 amino acids. The CDR3 region has the DNA TGTGCCAGCAGTTTAAGGACAGGGCGTCCCGGGGAGCTGTTTTTT. Its protein product is CASSLRTGRPGELFF.

This clonotype was recorded many times. This sequence joins TRBV12-3 or TRBV12-4 and TRBJ1-5; 9 bases fit TRBD1. The length of the CDR3 is 15 residues. V was clipped by 4 bases and J by 5 bases; unmatched bases: 6. CDR3 loop: CASSSPDRGYQPQHF. CDR3 sequence (DNA): TGTGCCAGCAGTTCGCCGGACAGGGGCTATCAGCCCCAGCATTTT.

This clonotype showed up many times. The gene calls are TRBV7-2 and TRBJ2-1; weak D call: TRBD1 (6 bases). Trimming took 3 bases from V and 5 from J, leaving 8 bases between them. There are 13 residues in the CDR3. Germline V gene sequence: CDR1 SGHTA, CDR2 FQGNSA. The CDR3 bases are TGTGCCAGCAGCTTCGGACAGAACAATGAGCAGTTCTTC. Protein sequence: CASSFGQNNEQFF.

The chain has TRBV7-2 and TRBJ1-4; 9 nucleotides align to TRBD1. After removal of 5 bases from V and 8 bases from J, the junction contained 6 bases not matched to a gene. The germline CDR1 and CDR2 sequences are SGHTA and FQGNSA. CDR3 length: 14 residues. The CDR3 region has the DNA TGTGCCAGCAGCCCCGGGACAGGGTACGAAAAACTGTTTTTT. Translated, it gives CASSPGTGYEKLFF.

This clonotype has more than one count but fewer than ten. The chain joins TRBV5-1 to TRBJ1-1; possibly TRBD1 for D (6 bases). The V end was cut by 4 bases, the J end by 8 bases, with 21 bases between. This CDR3 comprises 15 residues. From germline, CDR1 is SGHRS and CDR2 YFSETQ. The chain's CDR3 is CASSPDTGTSGEAFF. The CDR3, as DNA: TGCGCCAGCAGCCCGGATACAGGGACGTCAGGAGAAGCTTTCTTT.

This clonotype was seen ten or more times. CDR3 region: CASSQDLATGELFF. CDR3 in DNA: TGTGCCAGCAGCCAAGATCTGGCTACCGGGGAGCTGTTTTTT. V usage is TRBV3-1 and J usage is TRBJ2-2; D remains unclear. V gave up 0 bases and J gave up 5 bases, with 7 bases separating them. The CDR3 spans 14 residues. Germline values: CDR1 LGHDT, CDR2 YNNKEL (reference sequence).

This clonotype was recorded many times. The chain carries TRBV7-2 and TRBJ2-3, with 13 bases lining up with TRBD2. The germline V gene encodes CDR1 SGHTA and CDR2 FQGNSA. CDR3 length: 17 amino acids. J lost 1 base, V lost 5 bases, and 6 bases had no gene match. The CDR3 here is CASSPGTSGVGTDTQYF. The CDR3 bases are TGTGCCAGCAGCCCAGGGACTAGCGGGGTGGGCACAGATACGCAGTATTTT.

This clonotype was seen many times. V usage is TRBV10-3 and J usage is TRBJ2-1; D is tentatively TRBD1 or TRBD2 (6 bases each). Germline loops: CDR1 ENHRY, CDR2 SYGVKD. The CDR3 totals 12 residues. V lost 8 bases and J lost 5, with 10 bases in between. CDR3 residues: CAIGGLDNEQFF. Here the CDR3 DNA reads TGTGCCATCGGGGGGCTAGACAATGAGCAGTTCTTC.

This clonotype appeared many times. V gene TRBV10-3 combines with J gene TRBJ2-7; unclear D gene. The CDR3 covers 12 residues. The V gene lost 3 bases and the J gene lost 13 bases, with 16 bases spanning the gap. Germline V CDR1 and CDR2: ENHRY, SYGVKD. CDR3: CAISDDMRNSYF. The DNA of the CDR3 is TGTGCCATCAGTGATGATATGCGGAATTCATACTTC.

This clonotype was detected many times. The chain is built from TRBV12-3 or TRBV12-4 and TRBJ2-3; 10 bases are a match to TRBD2. J lost 1 base, V lost 6 bases, and 7 bases had no gene match. The CDR3 covers 16 residues. In DNA form, the CDR3 reads TGTGCCAGCAGAGAATTCGGGACTAGCGGCACAGATACGCAGTATTTT. It encodes CASREFGTSGTDTQYF.

In this sample, this clonotype turned up a few times. The chain has TRBV12-3 or TRBV12-4 and TRBJ2-2, with a tentative D call TRBD2 (5 bases). There are 14 residues in the CDR3. Trimming took 6 bases from V and 5 from J, leaving 13 bases between them. The CDR3: CASRPPGDTGELFF. CDR3 coding DNA: TGTGCCAGCAGACCACCCGGGGATACCGGGGAGCTGTTTTTT.

Ten or more counts support this clonotype. This chain connects TRBV28 to TRBJ1-5; D is ambiguous. V lost 3 bases and J 0 bases, leaving 9 bases between the germline ends. Germline V lookup: CDR1 MDHEN, CDR2 SYDVKM. This CDR3 spans 15 amino acids. The CDR3 is CASSLGGYSNQPQHF. The CDR3 nucleotides are TGTGCCAGCAGTTTGGGTGGTTATAGCAATCAGCCCCAGCATTTT. Full variable domain (remainder filled in from reference TRBV28 and TRBJ1-5): DVKVTQSSRYLVKRTGEKVFLECVQDMDHENMFWYRQDPGLGLRLIYFSYDVKMKEKGDIPEGYSVSREKKERFSLILESASTNQTSMYLCASSLGGYSNQPQHFGDGTRLSIL.

This rearrangement joins TRBV18 to TRBJ1-5; TRBD1 aligns across 9 bases. V lost 0 bases and J lost 1; bases outside the gene matches: 10. There are 19 residues in the CDR3. CDR1 is KGHSH, CDR2 LQKENI, per germline. The CDR3 is CASSPPSLLGTGSNQPQHF. Here the CDR3 DNA reads TGTGCCAGCTCACCACCGTCCTTACTTGGGACAGGGAGCAATCAGCCCCAGCATTTT.

This clonotype has a handful of counts. The J gene is TRBJ2-2, the V gene TRBV2; 14 nucleotides agree with TRBD2. The CDR3 is made up of 17 amino acids. CDR1 is SNHLY and CDR2 is FYNNEI in the germline V gene. V dropped 6 bases and J dropped 6; count of bases not matched to a gene: 9. For the CDR3, the DNA is TGTGCCAGCAGGAAGGTGGGACTAGCGGGAGTGGCCGGGGAGCTGTTTTTT. Translating gives CASRKVGLAGVAGELFF.

The V and J genes are TRBV5-1 and TRBJ2-1, with D uncertain. The V gene's germline CDR1 is SGHRS and CDR2 YFSETQ. Trimming cost V 0 bases and J 5 bases, with 12 bases left between them. This CDR3 has 15 amino acids. The CDR3 DNA reads as TGCGCCAGCAGCTTGGCCTACTCGCAGCACAATGAGCAGTTCTTC. Residues: CASSLAYSQHNEQFF. Complete variable domain (other parts from reference TRBV5-1 and TRBJ2-1): KAGVTQTPRYLIKTRGQQVTLSCSPISGHRSVSWYQQTPGQGLQFLFEYFSETQRNKGNFPGRFSGRQFSNSRSEMNVSTLELGDSALYLCASSLAYSQHNEQFFGPGTRLTVL.

This clonotype was seen ten or more times. The rearrangement uses TRBV13 and TRBJ2-7; either TRBD1 or TRBD2 may supply D (6 bases each). Trimming removed 5 bases at V and 6 bases at J, with 14 bases between. The CDR3 has 13 residues. Germline V gene lookup returns CDR1 PRHDT and CDR2 FYEKMQ (reference sequence). The CDR3 reads CASSPTGAGEQYF. The DNA of the CDR3 is TGTGCCAGCAGCCCGACGGGGGCGGGCGAGCAGTACTTC.

This clonotype was observed many times. This chain links TRBV5-1 with TRBJ2-1; 8 bases align to TRBD2. Trimming took 2 bases from V and 4 from J; bases not matched to a gene: 5. The CDR3 is 15 residues long. Germline assignment: CDR1 SGHRS and CDR2 YFSETQ. CDR3 bases: TGCGCCAGCAGCTTCGGACTAGCATCTTACAATGAGCAGTTCTTC. It translates to CASSFGLASYNEQFF.

This clonotype is classed as medium-sized. CDR3 DNA sequence: TGCGCCAGCAGCCAAGATCTTTCGGCAGGGGACGAAAAACTGTTTTTT. It translates to CASSQDLSAGDEKLFF. The J gene is TRBJ1-4, the V gene TRBV4-1; tentatively, D is TRBD1 (6 bases). V shed 0 bases and J shed 8 bases, with 16 bases lying between them. The germline CDR1 and CDR2 sequences are MGHRA and YSYEKL. This CDR3 contains 16 residues.

This clonotype was recorded many times. V is TRBV20-1 and J is TRBJ1-2; no clear D. CDR1 DFQATT and CDR2 SNEGSKA come from the germline V gene (reference sequence). The CDR3 is made up of 12 amino acids. Trimming removed 3 bases from V and 4 bases from J, with 9 bases in between. This CDR3 reads CSARGQIYGYTF. CDR3 DNA sequence: TGCAGTGCTAGGGGTCAGATCTATGGCTACACCTTC.

V gene TRBV7-9 combines with J gene TRBJ1-5; D is perhaps TRBD1 (6 bases). V gave up 4 bases and J gave up 4 bases, with 14 bases separating them. This CDR3 region has 15 residues. CDR1 and CDR2 from the germline V gene are SEHNR and FQNEAQ (reference sequence). The CDR3 DNA reads TGTGCCAGCAGCTCCCACGGGGGCAGGAATCAGCCCCAGCATTTT. Its translation is CASSSHGGRNQPQHF. The full variable domain, completed using reference TRBV7-9 and TRBJ1-5, is DTGVSQNPRHKITKRGQNVTFRCDPISEHNRLYWYRQTLGQGPEFLTYFQNEAQLEKSRLLSDRFSAERPKGSFSTLEIQRTEQGDSAMYLCASSSHGGRNQPQHFGDGTRLSIL.

The chain is built from TRBV4-3 and TRBJ2-2; D might be TRBD1 (5 bases). The ends were cut back, 0 bases at V and 1 base at J, with 12 bases in the middle. Germline V gene sequence: CDR1 LGHNA, CDR2 YSLEER. This CDR3 contains 17 residues. DNA of the CDR3: TGCGCCAGCAGCCAAGAGCGGCCAGGGAAGAACACCGGGGAGCTGTTTTTT. This encodes CASSQERPGKNTGELFF.

This clonotype was detected many times. The V gene is TRBV9, the J gene TRBJ2-2; D is ambiguous. CDR3 length equals 15 residues. Looked up from germline, CDR1 is SGDLS and CDR2 is YYNGEE. Trimming stripped 4 bases from V and 0 bases from J, with 10 bases between. CDR3 sequence: CASSPAPSNTGELFF. The CDR3 coding sequence is TGTGCCAGCAGCCCAGCCCCGTCGAACACCGGGGAGCTGTTTTTT.

In the case of this clonotype: A much larger clonotype is one base distant, so this may be a read error. The V and J genes are TRBV5-1 and TRBJ1-4; maybe TRBD1 (6 bases). The germline V gene encodes CDR1 SGHRS and CDR2 YFSETQ. This CDR3 is built from 14 residues. The DNA of the CDR3 is TGCACCAGCAGCCCGGGGACACGGGCTGCAAAACTGTTTTTT. This translates into CTSSPGTRAAKLFF.